Below are 18 T cell receptor beta chains sequenced from a single sample in a study of blood T cell repertoires in COVID-19 (dated by TCRdb to between 2020 and 2021). Receptors were amplified or captured by the immunoSEQ multiplex PCR assay. TCRdb took this table from immuneACCESS and kept in-frame rearrangements with V and J called. Such tables lack part of the clones; where checked against another copy, unresolved V genes explain under half of the gap, and the rest is unexplained. The sample table shows more than 200,000 clones, and around 84% are seen once. About 10% of the sample is in the top ten clones. Sequencing input: peripheral blood. The receptors were gathered from a woman over 75 with COVID-19, enrolled during active disease.

Here the CDR3 reads CASGAGPYEQYF. The CDR3 region has the DNA TGTGCCAGTGGAGCGGGGCCCTACGAGCAGTACTTC. This rearrangement joins TRBV6-6 to TRBJ2-7; 7 bases match TRBD2. The trim removed 9 bases at V and 2 bases at J, leaving 4 bases unmatched. CDR1 MNHNY and CDR2 SVGAGI come from the germline V gene (reference sequence). The CDR3 contains 12 residues.

The chain links TRBV6-1 to TRBJ2-2; 9 nucleotides agree with TRBD2. The junction had 8 bases not matched to a gene; V was cut back by 2 bases and J by 7 bases. The CDR3 is 16 residues long. Germline CDR1 reads MNHNS; CDR2 reads SASEGT. For the CDR3, the DNA is TGTGCCAGCAGTGAATGGGCGGGGGGGCAAAGCGGGGAGCTGTTTTTT. Translating it yields CASSEWAGGQSGELFF.

The count of this clone is one. A junction boundary mismatches the germline segment, possibly from a read error. V is TRBV7-9 and J is TRBJ1-2; a weak D match, TRBD1 (6 bases). This CDR3 comprises 16 residues. The germline V gene has CDR1 SEHNR and CDR2 FQNEAQ (reference sequence). The CDR3 here is CASSYQRQVTNSGYTF. The CDR3 nucleotides read TGTGCCAGCAGCTACCAAAGACAGGTCACTAACTCTGGCTACACCTTC.

As DNA, the CDR3 is TGTGCCAGCAGTTCTCCCGGGGAGCTATCTGGAAACACCATATATTTT. This encodes CASSSPGELSGNTIYF. The chain recombines TRBV28 with TRBJ1-3; D uncertain. The CDR3 length is 16 residues. Trimming took 4 bases from V and 1 from J, leaving 14 bases between them. The V gene's germline CDR1 is MDHEN and CDR2 SYDVKM.

This clone was counted only a few times. This chain connects TRBV23-1 to TRBJ1-5, with no clear D. TRBV23-1 is designated an ORF whose function remains uncertain. The germline V and J ends were trimmed by 8 bases and 2 bases, with 7 bases remaining between them. This CDR3 contains 12 residues. CDR3 in DNA: TGCGCCAGCCGTAGTGGCAATCAGCCCCAGCATTTT. This codes for CASRSGNQPQHF.

V and J are TRBV15 and TRBJ2-1; 9 bases agree with TRBD2. Germline V gene lookup returns CDR1 LNHNV and CDR2 YYDKDF (reference sequence). The CDR3 covers 16 residues. The V gene end was trimmed by 3 bases and the J gene end by 2 bases; junction bases not matched to a gene: 5. The CDR3 here is CATSSMAGGAYNEQFF. In DNA, the CDR3 is TGTGCCACCAGCAGCATGGCGGGGGGGGCCTACAATGAGCAGTTCTTC.

The genes are TRBV24-1 and TRBJ1-2; tentative D call: TRBD1 (6 bases). Trimming shortened V by 6 bases and J by 4 bases, and 14 bases separated the two germline ends. The CDR3 runs 14 residues. The germline V gene encodes CDR1 KGHDR and CDR2 SFDVKD. The CDR3 DNA is TGTGCCACCAGTCAGGGGCCGTTACTCTATGGCTACACCTTC. Translating it yields CATSQGPLLYGYTF.

The chain is built from TRBV7-9 and TRBJ2-3; D may be TRBD2 (7 bases). The CDR3 extends over 15 amino acids. Between the trimmed V and J ends, which lost 5 bases and 6 bases, there was a span of 18 bases. Germline CDR1 SEHNR, CDR2 FQNEAQ (reference sequence). CDR3 region: CASSVGGASWDTQYF. The CDR3 DNA is TGTGCCAGCAGCGTTGGGGGGGCATCCTGGGATACGCAGTATTTT.

CDR3 nucleotide sequence: TGTGCCAGCAGCCGCCGACTAGCGGGGGGGGTGGAGACCCAGTACTTC. This gives the protein CASSRRLAGGVETQYF. The V call is TRBV7-2, the J call TRBJ2-5, with TRBD2 matching 14 bases. The V gene end was trimmed by 5 bases and the J gene end by 5 bases; junction bases not matched to a gene: 7. Germline V gene lookup returns CDR1 SGHTA and CDR2 FQGNSA. This CDR3 has 16 amino acids.

The chain joins TRBV24-1 to TRBJ2-3; 12 positions match TRBD2. The CDR3 has 15 amino acids. Germline lookup yields CDR1 KGHDR and CDR2 SFDVKD. The trim removed 3 bases at V and 6 bases at J, leaving 3 bases unmatched. For the CDR3, the DNA is TGTGCCACCAGTGATCCCGGGACTAGCGGGGATACGCAGTATTTT. It encodes CATSDPGTSGDTQYF.

The rearrangement joins TRBV7-9 to TRBJ1-2; D not certain. The ends were cut back, 5 bases at V and 8 bases at J, with 18 bases in the middle. The length of the CDR3 is 14 residues. From germline, CDR1 is SEHNR and CDR2 FQNEAQ (reference sequence). The CDR3 nucleotides are TGTGCCAGCAGCCTTACCTCGGGGATCCGCGGCTACACCTTC. Translating it yields CASSLTSGIRGYTF.

The genes are TRBV3-1 (or the pseudogene TRBV3-2) and TRBJ1-1; 7 bases match TRBD1. Trimming took 5 bases from V and 1 from J; bases not matched to a gene: 4. The V gene's germline CDR1 is LGHDT and CDR2 YNNKEL (reference sequence). The length of the CDR3 is 14 residues. The CDR3 sequence is CASSFRDRNTEAFF. CDR3 nucleotide sequence: TGTGCCAGCAGCTTCCGGGACAGGAACACTGAAGCTTTCTTT.

This clone was counted a single time. This sequence joins TRBV20-1 and TRBJ2-1; 7 nucleotides agree with TRBD1. From germline, CDR1 is DFQATT and CDR2 SNEGSKA (reference sequence). The CDR3 consists of 11 residues. V was pared by 6 bases and J by 5 bases, with 1 base of the junction left unmatched. For the CDR3, the DNA is TGCAGTGCCCAGGGGGACAATGAGCAGTTCTTC. Amino acid sequence: CSAQGDNEQFF.

CDR3 sequence: CASRSGGLNTEAFF. The CDR3 region has the DNA TGTGCCAGCAGGTCCGGGGGGCTGAACACTGAAGCTTTCTTT. The chain couples TRBV6-5 to TRBJ1-1; D is possibly TRBD1 (6 bases). Germline V gives CDR1 MNHEY, CDR2 SVGAGI. The V and J ends lost 6 bases and 0 bases respectively, with 11 bases between them. The CDR3 runs to 14 residues.

This clone was seen just once. CDR3: CASNSRNKPQHF. In nucleotides, the CDR3 is TGTGCCAGCAACAGCAGAAATAAGCCCCAGCATTTT. V is TRBV28 and J is TRBJ1-5; D gene unclear. The germline V gene has CDR1 MDHEN and CDR2 SYDVKM. V dropped 7 bases and J dropped 8 bases, with 12 bases sitting between them. The CDR3 extends over 12 amino acids.

CDR3 DNA: TGTGCCAGCAGCGAACAGGGACCGGATGGCTACACCTTC. It translates to CASSEQGPDGYTF. This sequence joins TRBV7-2 and TRBJ1-2, with a tentative D call TRBD1 (6 bases). This CDR3 has 13 amino acids. Per germline, CDR1 SGHTA and CDR2 FQGNSA. V lost 5 bases, J lost 6 bases, and 13 bases lay in between.

The chain is built from TRBV11-2 and TRBJ1-3; 10 bases are shared with TRBD1. The CDR3 loop spans 15 amino acids. Germline V gives CDR1 SGHAT, CDR2 FQNNGV. The V and J ends lost 5 bases and 0 bases, in that order; junction bases with no gene match: 1. CDR3 sequence: CASSRTGGSGNTIYF. DNA of the CDR3: TGTGCCAGCAGCCGGACAGGGGGCTCTGGAAACACCATATATTTT. Combining the CDR3 with reference TRBV11-2 and TRBJ1-3 gives the whole variable domain EAGVAQSPRYKIIEKRQSVAFWCNPISGHATLYWYQQILGQGPKLLIQFQNNGVVDDSQLPKDRFSAERLKGVDSTLKIQPAKLEDSAVYLCASSRTGGSGNTIYFGEGSWLTVV.

The chain couples TRBV6-5 to TRBJ1-1, with 9 bases matching TRBD1. The CDR3 is 14 amino acids. Per germline, CDR1 MNHEY and CDR2 SVGAGI. V gave up 6 bases and J gave up 2 bases; unmatched junction bases: 4. The CDR3 spells CASRADRGNTEAFF. CDR3 coding DNA: TGTGCCAGCAGAGCGGACAGGGGAAACACTGAAGCTTTCTTT.